These 4 T cell receptor beta chains were sequenced from one sample in a study of post-analysis software for immune sequencing data. Study-wide points: In patients, TRBV5-6, TRBV5-1 and TRBV20-1 belonged to roughly five TRBV segments found more frequently than in controls.

Their antigens remain unidentified. Unique molecular identifiers were built into the TCR beta cDNA libraries. Each CDR3 protein gets one entry after TCRdb re-called the PCR reads with MiXCR. This sample carries fewer than 850,000 distinct CDR3 sequences, 46% of them seen once, and the ten largest clones take roughly 4.9%. Material: blood. These receptors were obtained from a girl between 10 and 17 years old with multiple sclerosis.

This rearrangement joins TRBV7-9 to TRBJ1-5, with 7 bases fitting TRBD1. CDR1 is SEHNR and CDR2 is FQNEAQ in the germline V gene (reference sequence). V trimming: 5 bases; J trimming: 6 bases; junction bases outside the gene matches: 4. There are 13 residues in the CDR3. The CDR3 loop is CASSRTGVQPQHF. In nucleotides, the CDR3 is TGTGCCAGCAGCAGAACAGGGGTTCAGCCCCAGCATTTT.

This clonotype was seen a handful of times. The CDR3 here is CASSGSDSYEQYF. DNA of the CDR3: TGTGCCAGCAGCGGATCAGACTCCTACGAGCAGTACTTC. The rearrangement uses TRBV5-6 and TRBJ2-7; unclear D gene. V gave up 4 bases and J gave up 0 bases, with 8 bases separating them. The length of the CDR3 is 13 residues. The germline V gene has CDR1 SGHDT and CDR2 YYEEEE.

The V gene is TRBV4-3, the J gene TRBJ2-3; TRBD1 matches at 10 bases. The CDR3 covers 17 residues. Germline loops: CDR1 LGHNA, CDR2 YSLEER. Trimming cost V 4 bases and J 3 bases; bases outside gene matches: 10. In DNA form, the CDR3 reads TGCGCCAGCAGCCGTAACGTTGGACAGGGGGTTACAGATACGCAGTATTTT. Protein product: CASSRNVGQGVTDTQYF.

V usage is TRBV12-3 or TRBV12-4 and J usage is TRBJ2-1; D is perhaps TRBD1 (5 bases). The length of the CDR3 is 15 residues. V lost 5 bases and J 5 bases, leaving 16 bases between the germline ends. The CDR3 DNA reads as TGTGCCAGCAGTCCCTTAAGGGGTTCGCACAATGAGCAGTTCTTC. Protein: CASSPLRGSHNEQFF.